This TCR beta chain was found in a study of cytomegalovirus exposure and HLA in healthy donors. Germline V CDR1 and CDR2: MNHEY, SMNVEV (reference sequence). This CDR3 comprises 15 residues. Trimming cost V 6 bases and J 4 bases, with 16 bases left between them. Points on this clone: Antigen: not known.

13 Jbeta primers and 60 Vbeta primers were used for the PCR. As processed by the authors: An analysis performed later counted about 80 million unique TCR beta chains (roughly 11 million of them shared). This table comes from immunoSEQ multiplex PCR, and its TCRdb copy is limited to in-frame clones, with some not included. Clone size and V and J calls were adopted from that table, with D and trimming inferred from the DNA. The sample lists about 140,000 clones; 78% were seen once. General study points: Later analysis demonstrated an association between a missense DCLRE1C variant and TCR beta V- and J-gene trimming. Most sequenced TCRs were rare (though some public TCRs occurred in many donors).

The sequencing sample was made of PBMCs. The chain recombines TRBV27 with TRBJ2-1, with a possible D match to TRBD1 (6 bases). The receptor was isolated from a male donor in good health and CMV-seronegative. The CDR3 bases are TGTGCCAGCAGCCGGGACACGGAGAGGTACAATGAGCAGTTCTTC. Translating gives CASSRDTERYNEQFF.